Below, one TCR beta chain is given with its context. As yet, its antigen is unknown. This record comes from a study of CD8+ T cells in alopecia areata. The authors extracted RNA and reverse transcribed it into cDNA as the sequencing template. Profiling relied on immunoSEQ multiplex PCR, and the TCRdb table lists in-frame clones only, not all of them. The sample includes 140,000 to 150,000 clones, around half seen only once; the top ten take approximately 15%. As for treatment: oral pan-JAK inhibitor, 5-10 mg twice daily. Lesional scalp punch biopsies and peripheral blood came from alopecia areata patients. Isolation of CD4+ and CD8+ T cells from PBMCs was achieved by sorting. Germline V lookup: CDR1 SGHDT, CDR2 YYEEEE. V shed 3 bases and J shed 7 bases, with 10 bases lying between them. The CDR3 is 12 residues long. Study results and caveats: Lesional scalp, especially alopecia totalis/universalis, showed higher clonality than normal scalp.

Sequenced material: CD8+ T cells sorted from blood, taken at week 4, from a patient treated with tofacitinib. This clonotype originated in a human donor with alopecia areata. J is TRBJ1-1 and V is TRBV5-6; no reliable D call. CDR3 bases: TGTGCCAGCAGCTCGCACCCAGATGAAGCTTTCTTT. This encodes CASSSHPDEAFF.